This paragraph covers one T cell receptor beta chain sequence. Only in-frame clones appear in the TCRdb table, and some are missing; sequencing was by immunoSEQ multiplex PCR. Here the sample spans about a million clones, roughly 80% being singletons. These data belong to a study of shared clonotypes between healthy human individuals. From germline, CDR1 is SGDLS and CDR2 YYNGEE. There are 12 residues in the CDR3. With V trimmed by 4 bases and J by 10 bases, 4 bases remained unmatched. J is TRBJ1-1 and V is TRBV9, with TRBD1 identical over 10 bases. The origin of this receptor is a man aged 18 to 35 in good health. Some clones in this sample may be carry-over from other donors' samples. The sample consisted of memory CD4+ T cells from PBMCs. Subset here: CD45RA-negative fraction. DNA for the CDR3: TGTGCCAGCAGCAACAGGGACAGGGGAGCTTTCTTT. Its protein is CASSNRDRGAFF.